The count of the clone carrying this T cell receptor beta chain is one. Its antigen is unknown. J was trimmed by 3 bases and V by 2 bases; bases with no gene match: 0. The germline V gene encodes CDR1 MNHNY and CDR2 SVGAGI (reference sequence). The CDR3 has 15 amino acids. The table came from immunoSEQ multiplex PCR; TCRdb's copy has only in-frame clones and leaves some out. The sample records 150,000 to 200,000 clones, approximately 87% being singletons. The record originates from a study of cytomegalovirus exposure and HLA in healthy donors. General observations from the study: Among TCR beta chains, those listed as cytomegalovirus-associated numbered some 160.

The TCR comes from a young woman in good health and CMV-seronegative. This chain links TRBV6-6 with TRBJ2-2; TRBD1 aligns across 10 bases. The specimen sequenced was PBMCs. In DNA form, the CDR3 reads TGTGCCAGCAGTTACGGACAGGGGGACACCGGGGAGCTGTTTTTT. Its protein product is CASSYGQGDTGELFF.